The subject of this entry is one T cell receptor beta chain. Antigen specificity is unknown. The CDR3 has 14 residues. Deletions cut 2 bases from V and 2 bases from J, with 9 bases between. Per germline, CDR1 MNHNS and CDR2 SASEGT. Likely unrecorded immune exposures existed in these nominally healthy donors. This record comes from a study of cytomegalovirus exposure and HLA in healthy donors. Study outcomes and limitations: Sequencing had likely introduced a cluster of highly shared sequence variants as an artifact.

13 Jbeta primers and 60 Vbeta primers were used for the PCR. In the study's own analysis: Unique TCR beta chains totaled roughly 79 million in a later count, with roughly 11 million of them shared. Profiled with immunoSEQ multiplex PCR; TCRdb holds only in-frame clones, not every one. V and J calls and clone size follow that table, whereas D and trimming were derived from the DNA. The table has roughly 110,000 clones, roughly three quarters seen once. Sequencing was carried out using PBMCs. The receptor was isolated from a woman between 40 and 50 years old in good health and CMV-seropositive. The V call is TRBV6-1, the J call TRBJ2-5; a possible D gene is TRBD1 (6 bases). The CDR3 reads CASSEQDRQETQYF. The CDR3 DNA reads TGTGCCAGCAGTGAACAGGACAGACAAGAGACCCAGTACTTC.